The source of this T cell receptor (beta chain) is a study of blood T cell repertoires in COVID-19. The CDR3 totals 13 residues. Trimming took off 2 bases at V and 2 bases at J, with 6 bases between the two ends. CDR1 is MNHEY and CDR2 is SVGEGT in the germline V gene. Sequencing used immunoSEQ multiplex PCR; TCRdb keeps in-frame clones, though not all of them. This sample has approximately 140,000 clones, with 80% to 85% found just once. The sequence came from a human donor in a cohort sampled during active COVID-19. V usage is TRBV6-2 or TRBV6-3 and J usage is TRBJ1-2; D gene unclear. The sample taken for sequencing was peripheral blood. The CDR3 here is CASSYVLNYGYTF. The CDR3 DNA reads as TGTGCCAGCAGTTACGTCCTGAACTATGGCTACACCTTC.